Below, 28 T cell receptor beta chains from the same sample are listed, as sequenced in a study of monozygotic twins with inflammatory bowel disease. After re-calling the 5' RACE reads, TCRdb lists one entry per CDR3 protein, DNA absent. The sample features a few hundred thousand distinct CDR3 sequences, with roughly 2.5% in its top ten. The sequenced sample consisted of blood. The receptor source for this set is a human donor with ulcerative colitis or Crohn's disease, or a healthy co-twin of an affected twin (not recorded which).

The chain combines TRBV10-3 with TRBJ2-5; absent DNA, TCRdb's TRBD2 call cannot be checked. The CDR3 is 13 residues long. Germline V gene data show CDR1 as ENHRY and CDR2 as SYGVKD. CDR3 loop: CAISDREEETQYF.

The genes are TRBV4-2 and TRBJ2-7; the D call from TCRdb, TRBD2, cannot be confirmed without DNA. The germline CDR1 and CDR2 sequences are LGHNA and YNFKEQ. This CDR3 is 15 amino acids long. CDR3: CASSQEEGFSYEQYF.

The rearrangement uses TRBV30 and TRBJ1-6; TCRdb reports TRBD1, a call that lacks DNA to check it against. Looked up from germline, CDR1 is GTSNPN and CDR2 is SVGIG (reference sequence). The CDR3 length is 13 residues. The CDR3 loop is CAWATGLGSPLHF.

V and J are TRBV20-1 and TRBJ1-2. Germline values: CDR1 DFQATT, CDR2 SNEGSKA (reference sequence). CDR3 length equals 15 residues. The CDR3: CSAREITVTSYGYTF.

The chain combines TRBV14 with TRBJ1-2. The length of the CDR3 is 15 residues. Germline loops: CDR1 SGHDN, CDR2 FVKESK. The CDR3 is CASSPRTAGGYGYTF.

This chain links TRBV7-3 with TRBJ2-6; TCRdb proposes TRBD1, but this gene call is untestable without DNA. Germline loops: CDR1 SGHTA, CDR2 FQGTGA. The CDR3 totals 16 residues. CDR3 protein: CASSFGPLSGANVLTF.

The chain has TRBV6-2 or TRBV6-3 and TRBJ1-1. The CDR3 runs to 14 residues. Germline-derived CDR1 and CDR2 are MNHEY and SVGEGT. The CDR3 sequence is CASSYDTMNTEAFF.

The chain uses TRBV7-2 and TRBJ2-3. Germline V gene sequence: CDR1 SGHTA, CDR2 FQGNSA. There are 15 residues in the CDR3. The CDR3 protein is CASSLSLLVTDTQYF.

This chain links TRBV15 with TRBJ1-6; as DNA is missing, the TRBD1 call by TCRdb cannot be tested. The CDR3 runs to 19 residues. Germline-derived CDR1 and CDR2 are LNHNV and YYDKDF (reference sequence). The CDR3 protein is CATSRVSSGGSSYNSPLHF.

The genes are TRBV7-9 and TRBJ1-1; absent DNA, TCRdb's TRBD1 call cannot be checked. The CDR3 runs 13 residues. Germline V lookup: CDR1 SEHNR, CDR2 FQNEAQ (reference sequence). CDR3 amino acids: CASSLRGYTEAIF.

The chain employs TRBV5-5 and TRBJ2-6; TCRdb picks TRBD1, but there is no DNA to check that call. This CDR3 is built from 16 residues. The V gene's germline CDR1 is SGHKS and CDR2 YYEKEE (reference sequence). CDR3 sequence: CASSRVTGPGANVLTF. Drawing the rest from reference TRBV5-5 and TRBJ2-6, the complete variable domain is DAGVTQSPTHLIKTRGQQVTLRCSPISGHKSVSWYQQVLGQGPQFIFQYYEKEERGRGNFPDRFSARQFPNYSSELNVNALLLGDSALYLCASSRVTGPGANVLTFGAGSRLTVL.

V usage is TRBV6-1 and J usage is TRBJ2-3; lacking DNA, the TRBD1 call made by TCRdb goes unchecked. This CDR3 has 16 amino acids. Germline CDR1 and CDR2: MNHNS and SASEGT. The CDR3 region is CASSPRTGGGTDTQYF.

The chain joins TRBV7-6 to TRBJ1-3. The CDR3 has 18 amino acids. The germline V gene encodes CDR1 SGHVS and CDR2 FNYEAQ. CDR3 sequence: CASSSMGGVAVSGNTIYF.

The gene calls are TRBV11-2 and TRBJ2-2. The CDR3 sequence is 13 residues long. Germline CDR1 is SGHAT and CDR2 is FQNNGV. The CDR3 protein is CASRNLGRVELFF.

This chain links TRBV5-1 with TRBJ2-1; TCRdb designates TRBD1, a call that cannot be tested without DNA. Germline CDR1 reads SGHRS; CDR2 reads YFSETQ. CDR3 length: 12 residues. The chain's CDR3 is CASGGEWNEQFF.

The chain combines TRBV4-3 with TRBJ2-3; TCRdb's D gene call, TRBD1, goes unchecked for lack of DNA. This CDR3 spans 16 amino acids. The V gene's germline CDR1 is LGHNA and CDR2 YSLEER. This CDR3 is CASSQAPVAQADTQYF.

The V call is TRBV21-1, the J call TRBJ2-7; without DNA, the TCRdb call of TRBD1 cannot be checked. TRBV21-1 is a listed pseudogene. The CDR3 has 17 residues. CDR3 region: CASSKAMVGQGGYEQYF.

This chain uses TRBV12-3 or TRBV12-4 with TRBJ2-3. The CDR3 length is 15 residues. CDR3 region: CASSLGTSSADTQYF.

The gene calls are TRBV5-1 and TRBJ2-2. The CDR3 contains 15 residues. Germline-derived CDR1 and CDR2 are SGHRS and YFSETQ. CDR3 protein: CASSLGPVSSGELFF.

The chain is built from TRBV20-1 and TRBJ2-3; TCRdb selects TRBD2, and the lack of DNA leaves this call unchecked. Germline-derived CDR1 and CDR2 are DFQATT and SNEGSKA (reference sequence). The CDR3 has 14 amino acids. The CDR3 reads CSARGLAGTDTQYF.

The rearrangement joins TRBV12-2 to TRBJ1-6; checking the TCRdb D call of TRBD1 is not possible without DNA. TRBV12-2 is marked as a pseudogene. CDR3 length equals 15 residues. CDR3 sequence reads: CASRPPGQGDSPLHF.

This chain joins TRBV6-1 and TRBJ1-4; absent DNA, TCRdb's TRBD1 call cannot be checked. There are 17 residues in the CDR3. Germline V CDR1 and CDR2: MNHNS, SASEGT. CDR3: CASSAPGQGPEGEKLFF.

The J gene is TRBJ1-1, the V gene TRBV29-1. This CDR3 has 11 residues. Per germline, CDR1 SQVTM and CDR2 ANQGSEA. CDR3 region: CSVSGNTEAFF. The full variable domain, completed using reference TRBV29-1 and TRBJ1-1, is SAVISQKPSRDICQRGTSLTIQCQVDSQVTMMFWYRQQPGQSLTLIATANQGSEATYESGFVIDKFPISRPNLTFSTLTVSNMSPEDSSIYLCSVSGNTEAFFGQGTRLTVV.

The gene calls are TRBV29-1 and TRBJ1-2. Germline V gene lookup returns CDR1 SQVTM and CDR2 ANQGSEA. The CDR3 spans 11 residues. CDR3 in amino acids: CSVVGWDGYTF.

This chain uses TRBV7-9 with TRBJ2-2; TCRdb's D call, TRBD1, is unchecked because there is no DNA. CDR1 and CDR2 from the germline V gene are SEHNR and FQNEAQ (reference sequence). CDR3 length: 17 amino acids. CDR3 amino acids: CASSPPPDRGGTGELFF.

The V call is TRBV7-9, the J call TRBJ2-7; the TCRdb call, TRBD1, lacks DNA for checking. CDR3 length: 14 amino acids. Germline V gives CDR1 SEHNR, CDR2 FQNEAQ (reference sequence). The CDR3 protein is CASSFGQGGYEQYF.

This sequence joins TRBV11-2 and TRBJ1-2; TCRdb's D call of TRBD1 is untestable without DNA. The germline V gene has CDR1 SGHAT and CDR2 FQNNGV. The CDR3 covers 15 residues. CDR3 residues: CASSLSGQSPYGYTF.

The rearrangement uses TRBV20-1 and TRBJ2-5; lacking DNA, the TRBD2 call made by TCRdb goes unchecked. In germline, CDR1 is DFQATT, CDR2 SNEGSKA (reference sequence). CDR3 length: 16 residues. The chain's CDR3 is CSATRTSGGARETQYF.